This T cell receptor (beta chain) was captured in a study of OX40 agonist ivuxolimab in advanced cancers. Concerning the study at large: Ivuxolimab was an agonistic, fully human IgG2 monoclonal antibody directed against OX40 (CD134), a costimulatory receptor. Intravenous ivuxolimab was administered to patients every 2 weeks at six dose levels: 0.01, 0.1, 0.3, 1.5, 3 and 10 mg/kg. A male proportion of 75% to 85% and a mean age of roughly 55 years, ranging from 23 to 79, were recorded for the dose-escalation cohort. The point of sequencing TCRbeta in the periphery was to test whether ivuxolimab changed TCR sequence diversity and drove clonal T-cell expansion. Patients were allowed to have had prior anti-PD-1, anti-PD-L1 or anti-CTLA-4 therapy, and around two fifths of the dose-escalation patients had been treated with checkpoint inhibitors. Partial responses were achieved by three dose-escalation patients, of whom one had hepatocellular carcinoma and two had cutaneous melanoma. The paper reports the monotherapy dose-escalation portion (N of about 50 patients) of the phase I ivuxolimab trial. Of the approximately 50 patients in dose escalation, some 20 had hepatocellular carcinoma, about 15 had melanoma, 9 had renal cell carcinoma and 9 had head and neck cancer. Summary of the overall study and its limitations: On average, CD8+ T cells showed more expanded clones than CD4+ T cells after ivuxolimab. In the 0.1-3.0 mg/kg groups, partial responders had among the lowest normalized peripheral clonal expansion, particularly in CD8+ T cells. Low levels of normalized T-cell clonal expansion were also seen in some nonresponding patients. At doses from 0.1 to 3.0 mg/kg, clonal expansion was seen in both CD4+ and CD8+ blood T cells between baseline and week 6. Which antigens the clonally expanded peripheral T cells were specific for was not determined.

The CDR3 runs 16 residues from the cysteine to the phenylalanine. Of all the DNA, just the CDR3 is kept, 48 bases in frame from base 1. The V and J ends are trimmed by 4 bases and 1 base, leaving 12 bases between them. Taken from the germline V gene, the CDR1 and CDR2 loops are SGHRS and YFSETQ. Patients with autoimmune disease history or receiving systemic immunosuppression were excluded from the trial. Peripheral blood for TCR sequencing was collected from all dose cohorts at baseline, on cycle 4 day 1, and on cycle 7 day 1. The samples were taken from a phase I, first-in-human, multicenter, open-label dose-escalation trial of ivuxolimab. The trial enrolled adults with locally advanced or metastatic head and neck squamous cell, hepatocellular, melanoma or renal cell carcinoma. CD4+ and CD8+ T cells were sorted separately from peripheral blood before TCR sequencing. For sequencing of the TCRbeta CDR3 region, genomic DNA was extracted from the sorted cells. TCRbeta CDR3 regions were sequenced using the immunoSEQ Assay. TCRdb took this table from immuneACCESS and kept in-frame rearrangements with V and J called. Such tables lack part of the clones; where checked against another copy, unresolved V genes explain under half of the gap, and the rest is unexplained. The sample table contains some 73,000 clones; only one count was recorded for approximately 90% of them. Approximately 7.7% of the sample is taken by the ten largest.

For this clone: Its antigen is currently not known. No quality values exist for individual bases; no much larger clone is one base distant.

This receptor chain uses TRBV5-1 and TRBJ2-6, with the D gene not clear enough to name. This sequence was found in an adult with an advanced solid tumor such as melanoma, head and neck, liver or kidney cancer. Sequencing was performed on CD4+ or CD8+ T cells sorted from blood, taken in a trial of the OX40 agonist ivuxolimab. The CDR3: CASSPSQPSGANVLTF. The nucleotides are TGCGCCAGCAGCCCCTCCCAACCGTCTGGGGCCAACGTCCTGACTTTC.